This passage covers 26 T cell receptor beta chains from one sample sequenced in a study of blood T cell repertoires in COVID-19. Method: immunoSEQ multiplex PCR; TCRdb's copy keeps in-frame clones and lacks some. The sample includes about 100,000 clones, roughly 86% of them seen just once. Sequenced: peripheral blood. The source is a woman aged 55-75 years in a cohort sampled during active or convalescent COVID-19.

This clone was detected a few times. V usage is TRBV2 and J usage is TRBJ1-1; D is uncertain. This CDR3 is 15 amino acids long. In germline, CDR1 is SNHLY, CDR2 FYNNEI. V lost 2 bases, J lost 1 base, and 11 bases lay in between. The CDR3 DNA reads as TGTGCCAGCAGTGAACTAGAGGTGGGGAACACTGAAGCTTTCTTT. The encoded protein is CASSELEVGNTEAFF.

V usage is TRBV6-5 and J usage is TRBJ2-3; D remains ambiguous. V lost 6 bases to trimming and J lost 2 bases, with 3 bases between them. From germline, CDR1 is MNHEY and CDR2 SVGAGI. The CDR3 has 11 residues. CDR3: CASRYTDTQYF. The CDR3 region has the DNA TGTGCCAGCAGGTACACAGATACGCAGTATTTT.

The chain combines TRBV19 with TRBJ1-1; no reliable D call. Germline V gene lookup returns CDR1 LNHDA and CDR2 SQIVND (reference sequence). The germline V and J ends were trimmed by 10 bases and 0 bases, with 15 bases remaining between them. This CDR3 is built from 14 residues. The CDR3 coding sequence is TGTGCCACCCAAGACCGAGGGCTGAACACTGAAGCTTTCTTT. Amino acids: CATQDRGLNTEAFF.

This chain connects TRBV6-6 to TRBJ2-1, with 10 nucleotides matching TRBD1. J was trimmed by 5 bases and V by 2 bases; bases with no gene match: 6. Germline V gene lookup returns CDR1 MNHNY and CDR2 SVGAGI (reference sequence). The CDR3 sequence is 16 residues long. The CDR3 spells CASSYGAGTGDNEQFF. CDR3 coding DNA: TGTGCCAGCAGTTACGGGGCCGGGACAGGGGACAATGAGCAGTTCTTC.

This chain links TRBV12-5 with TRBJ1-5; D may be TRBD1 (6 bases). CDR3 length equals 13 residues. The V end lost 7 bases, the J end lost 3 bases, and 10 bases lay between the germline ends. CDR1 and CDR2 (germline): LGHNT, FRNRAP. CDR3 sequence: CASEQGSNQPQHF. CDR3 DNA sequence: TGTGCTAGTGAACAGGGCTCCAATCAGCCCCAGCATTTT.

The V and J genes are TRBV9 and TRBJ2-1; tentative D call: TRBD1 (6 bases). The germline V gene encodes CDR1 SGDLS and CDR2 YYNGEE. Trimming took 0 bases from V and 9 from J, leaving 19 bases between them. The CDR3 covers 16 residues. The CDR3 nucleotides read TGTGCCAGCAGCGTAGCTCCCACAGGGATTCTGACTGAGCAGTTCTTC. It is translated as CASSVAPTGILTEQFF.

The chain carries TRBV19 and TRBJ1-1; D unclear. The CDR3 is 15 amino acids. Germline-derived CDR1 and CDR2 are LNHDA and SQIVND (reference sequence). V was clipped by 1 base and J by 0 bases, with 9 bases between them. CDR3 sequence: CASSIATAMNTEAFF. The CDR3 coding sequence is TGTGCCAGTAGTATAGCAACAGCCATGAACACTGAAGCTTTCTTT.

V is TRBV7-8 and J is TRBJ2-2; TRBD1 might be the D (6 bases). Germline CDR1 and CDR2: SGHVS and FQNEAQ. Trimming pared 0 bases from V and 0 bases from J, leaving 17 bases between. The CDR3 runs to 19 residues. CDR3 sequence: CASSLAFRDRSANTGELFF. The CDR3 DNA sequence: TGTGCCAGCAGCTTAGCTTTCCGAGACAGGTCCGCGAACACCGGGGAGCTGTTTTTT.

The chain couples TRBV6-5 to TRBJ1-2, with D uncertain. Trimming left V 7 bases short and J 5 bases short, with 8 bases between. This CDR3 is 11 amino acids long. Germline loops: CDR1 MNHEY, CDR2 SVGAGI. The CDR3 protein is CASTRGYGYTF. For the CDR3, the DNA is TGTGCCAGCACGCGGGGATATGGCTACACCTTC.

This chain connects TRBV7-9 to TRBJ2-4; D is perhaps TRBD2 (6 bases). Trimming left V 5 bases short and J 6 bases short, with 14 bases between. This CDR3 spans 14 amino acids. The germline V gene has CDR1 SEHNR and CDR2 FQNEAQ (reference sequence). In DNA, the CDR3 is TGTGCCAGCAGCCTCAGCCGGAGGGGAAACATTCAGTACTTC. Protein sequence: CASSLSRRGNIQYF.

The chain links TRBV14 to TRBJ1-2; no firm D call. The CDR3 runs 13 residues. CDR1 and CDR2 from the germline V gene are SGHDN and FVKESK. V lost 1 base and J 1 base, leaving 4 bases between the germline ends. In DNA, the CDR3 is TGTGCCAGCAGCCAAGGACTTAACTATGGCTACACCTTC. It encodes CASSQGLNYGYTF.

J is TRBJ2-3 and V is TRBV7-3; TRBD2 might be the D (6 bases). Per the germline V gene, CDR1 is SGHTA and CDR2 is FQGTGA. V was pared by 5 bases and J by 1 base, with 13 bases between. The CDR3 has 15 amino acids. DNA for the CDR3: TGTGCCAGCAGCCGTGGCGGGACCGGCACAGATACGCAGTATTTT. It is translated as CASSRGGTGTDTQYF.

This chain links TRBV11-2 with TRBJ2-5; 10 nucleotides line up with TRBD1. CDR1 and CDR2 from the germline V gene are SGHAT and FQNNGV. This CDR3 region has 14 residues. V trimming: 7 bases; J trimming: 2 bases; junction bases outside the gene matches: 4. For the CDR3, the DNA is TGTGCCAGCACCCGGGACAGGGGACAAGAGACCCAGTACTTC. This encodes CASTRDRGQETQYF.

The chain is built from TRBV15 and TRBJ2-5; the D gene is possibly TRBD1 (6 bases). Per the germline V gene, CDR1 is LNHNV and CDR2 is YYDKDF (reference sequence). The CDR3 has 16 residues. V lost 0 bases to trimming and J lost 1 base, with 12 bases between them. In DNA form, the CDR3 reads TGTGCCACCAGCAGAGACCCAGGGGCAGTCCAAGAGACCCAGTACTTC. It specifies CATSRDPGAVQETQYF.

The rearrangement joins TRBV2 to TRBJ2-1; 9 bases agree with TRBD2. CDR1 and CDR2 (germline): SNHLY, FYNNEI. CDR3 length: 15 residues. The V and J ends lost 2 bases and 8 bases, in that order; junction bases with no gene match: 7. In nucleotides, the CDR3 is TGTGCCAGCAGTGAATCTAGCGGGATCGCGGATGAGCAGTTCTTC. Residues: CASSESSGIADEQFF.

The J gene is TRBJ1-1, the V gene TRBV6-5; 7 nucleotides align to TRBD1. With 9 bases clipped from V and 0 bases from J, the junction kept 1 base outside the gene matches. Germline CDR1 is MNHEY and CDR2 is SVGAGI. The CDR3 covers 12 residues. CDR3 loop: CASQGVNTEAFF. The CDR3 coding sequence is TGTGCCAGTCAGGGGGTGAACACTGAAGCTTTCTTT.

This clone occurred once. The chain joins TRBV6-4 to TRBJ2-3; 8 bases line up with TRBD2. CDR3 length equals 15 residues. Germline V gene sequence: CDR1 MRHNA, CDR2 SNTAGT. The V segment lost 8 bases and the J segment 6 bases; nucleotides outside the gene matches: 13. In DNA form, the CDR3 reads TGTGCCAGCGCCCCCGCCGGGGGGGCCCCGGATACGCAGTATTTT. Its protein is CASAPAGGAPDTQYF.

The chain carries TRBV7-2 and TRBJ1-2; D call uncertain. V was cut by 1 base and J by 2 bases, with 11 bases left in between. The germline V gene has CDR1 SGHTA and CDR2 FQGNSA. CDR3 length: 15 residues. The CDR3 region is CASSLGLSPNYGYTF. CDR3 nucleotides: TGTGCCAGCAGCTTAGGGTTAAGCCCAAACTATGGCTACACCTTC.

This sequence joins TRBV28 and TRBJ1-2, with 9 bases fitting TRBD1. J was trimmed by 7 bases and V by 1 base; bases with no gene match: 10. The germline CDR1 and CDR2 sequences are MDHEN and SYDVKM. This CDR3 is 16 amino acids long. The CDR3 region has the DNA TGTGCCAGCAGTTTATCACTTGGGACAGGGATCAGTGGCTACACCTTC. This encodes CASSLSLGTGISGYTF.

This chain links TRBV30 with TRBJ2-2; 7 bases are shared with TRBD1. This CDR3 spans 13 amino acids. Germline CDR1 and CDR2: GTSNPN and SVGIG (reference sequence). V shed 2 bases and J 7 bases; nucleotides not matched to a gene: 4. The CDR3 loop is CAWSFTGVGELFF. The CDR3 nucleotides read TGTGCCTGGAGTTTTACAGGGGTCGGGGAGCTGTTTTTT.

The V gene is TRBV6-5, the J gene TRBJ2-7, with D tentatively TRBD1 (6 bases). Germline assignment: CDR1 MNHEY and CDR2 SVGAGI. This CDR3 spans 15 amino acids. The germline V and J ends were trimmed by 6 bases and 0 bases, with 15 bases remaining between them. The CDR3 loop is CASSWDGTFSYEQYF. The DNA for the CDR3 is TGTGCCAGCAGCTGGGACGGGACATTCTCCTACGAGCAGTACTTC.

This clone was found a few times. The CDR3 loop reads CASSPQLFSNYGYTF. The CDR3 region has the DNA TGTGCCAGCAGCCCCCAGTTATTCTCTAACTATGGCTACACCTTC. The chain joins TRBV7-8 to TRBJ1-2; D is uncertain. There are 15 residues in the CDR3. The germline V and J ends were trimmed by 5 bases and 0 bases, with 13 bases remaining between them. CDR1 and CDR2 (germline): SGHVS, FQNEAQ.

The chain carries TRBV27 and TRBJ2-1; 8 bases are shared with TRBD1. Germline V lookup: CDR1 MNHEY, CDR2 SMNVEV (reference sequence). Trimming removed 5 bases from V and 0 bases from J; junction bases left unmatched: 9. This CDR3 comprises 17 residues. In DNA form, the CDR3 reads TGTGCCAGCAGTCTCCGGACAGGGAGCAGCTCCTACAATGAGCAGTTCTTC. Protein product: CASSLRTGSSSYNEQFF.

The V call is TRBV25-1, the J call TRBJ1-3, with TRBD1 matching 9 bases. Germline assignment: CDR1 MGHDK and CDR2 SYGVNS. The CDR3 length is 16 residues. J lost 4 bases, V lost 4 bases, and 8 bases had no gene match. CDR3 DNA: TGTGCCAGCAGTGGACGGGACAGGGCCCTCGGAAACACCATATATTTT. Its protein is CASSGRDRALGNTIYF.

The chain has TRBV28 and TRBJ2-3, with 9 bases identical to TRBD2. Trimming cost V 6 bases and J 1 base; bases outside gene matches: 11. Germline CDR1 is MDHEN and CDR2 is SYDVKM. The CDR3 is made up of 17 amino acids. The CDR3 sequence: CASSPIWAGGGTDTQYF. For the CDR3, the DNA is TGTGCCAGCAGCCCTATCTGGGCGGGAGGGGGCACAGATACGCAGTATTTT.

The chain has TRBV5-6 and TRBJ2-3; 8 bases agree with TRBD1. V was clipped by 0 bases and J by 2 bases; unmatched bases: 8. The CDR3 contains 17 residues. Germline CDR1 and CDR2: SGHDT and YYEEEE. The DNA of the CDR3 is TGTGCCAGCAGCTTGGGCAGGGGGCGGCTGATCACAGATACGCAGTATTTT. It is translated as CASSLGRGRLITDTQYF.